One TCR beta chain is described in this entry. This specimen belongs to a study of blood T cell repertoires in COVID-19. Looking at the study overall: Sites in the United States, Italy and Spain provided acute and convalescent COVID-19 samples. Sources were T cells, B-cell-depleted T cells, or PBMCs; the material itself was cDNA or gDNA.

Per the study methods: Nucleated cell number was recorded as an estimate derived from reference gene primer amplification. TCRdb keeps only in-frame clones here, not all; method: immunoSEQ multiplex PCR. V and J calls and clone size are as listed in that table; D and trimming were resolved from the DNA. In the table there are approximately 130,000 clones, about four fifths of which are singletons. The ends were cut back, 2 bases at V and 4 bases at J, with 11 bases in the middle. From germline, CDR1 is MNHEY and CDR2 SVGAGI. The CDR3 length is 15 residues. The J gene is TRBJ2-2, the V gene TRBV6-5; a possible D gene is TRBD2 (6 bases). Sequenced sample: peripheral blood. This clonotype was sampled from a human donor in a cohort sampled during active COVID-19. CDR3 DNA: TGTGCCAGCAGTTACGCAAGGGACTCCACCGGGGAGCTGTTTTTT. It codes for CASSYARDSTGELFF.